The 8 T cell receptor beta chains given below trace back to one sample, sequenced in a study of blood T cell repertoires in COVID-19 (dated by TCRdb to between 2020 and 2021). Libraries were built with the immunoSEQ multiplex PCR assay. TCRdb obtained this table from immuneACCESS and retained in-frame rearrangements with V and J assigned. These tables miss some clones; where compared with another copy, unresolved V genes account for less than half of the shortfall, and the remainder is unexplained. Here the sample has about 200,000 clones; over 70% occur a single time. The ten most abundant clones make up 5.5% to 7% of the sample. The sample consisted of peripheral blood. These TCRs come from a woman in her 70s with acute or convalescent COVID-19.

J is TRBJ2-7 and V is TRBV7-2; 9 positions agree with TRBD1. The germline V gene encodes CDR1 SGHTA and CDR2 FQGNSA. The V gene end was trimmed by 4 bases and the J gene end by 2 bases; junction bases not matched to a gene: 6. The CDR3 has 15 amino acids. The CDR3 here is CASSWDRDRAYEQYF. The CDR3 region has the DNA TGTGCCAGCAGCTGGGACCGGGACAGGGCCTACGAGCAGTACTTC.

The genes are TRBV2 and TRBJ2-7; D remains ambiguous. The CDR3 contains 12 residues. The V and J ends lost 11 bases and 1 base respectively, with 12 bases between them. Germline V gives CDR1 SNHLY, CDR2 FYNNEI. CDR3 protein: CAGSTLSYEQYF. The CDR3 DNA follows: TGTGCCGGGTCGACACTTTCCTACGAGCAGTACTTC.

In nucleotides, the CDR3 is TGTGCCTGGAGTAAAGGGGACTGGCAGTTCTTC. Translating gives CAWSKGDWQFF. The chain combines TRBV30 with TRBJ2-1; weak D call: TRBD2 (6 bases). This CDR3 contains 11 residues. Germline-derived CDR1 and CDR2 are GTSNPN and SVGIG (reference sequence). Trimming removed 2 bases from V and 12 bases from J, with 11 bases in between.

In its sample, this clone was seen once. V is TRBV2 and J is TRBJ2-7, with 10 bases identical to TRBD1. This CDR3 spans 13 amino acids. Losses at the gene ends were 6 bases for V and 5 bases for J; bases not matched to a gene: 4. The germline V gene has CDR1 SNHLY and CDR2 FYNNEI. As DNA, the CDR3 is TGTGCCAGCAGCTCCGGGACAGGGGACGAGCAGTACTTC. Protein: CASSSGTGDEQYF.

The rearrangement links TRBV7-9 to TRBJ1-6, with D possibly matching TRBD1 (6 bases). The V end was cut by 5 bases, the J end by 8 bases, with 16 bases between. The germline gives CDR1 SEHNR, CDR2 FQNEAQ (reference sequence). This CDR3 is built from 15 residues. The CDR3 nucleotides are TGTGCCAGCAGCCCCCGAGGGGGGGGGTATTCACCCCTCCACTTT. Protein: CASSPRGGGYSPLHF. The full variable domain, its missing parts supplied by reference TRBV7-9 and TRBJ1-6, is DTGVSQNPRHKITKRGQNVTFRCDPISEHNRLYWYRQTLGQGPEFLTYFQNEAQLEKSRLLSDRFSAERPKGSFSTLEIQRTEQGDSAMYLCASSPRGGGYSPLHFGNGTRLTVT.

The rearrangement uses TRBV19 and TRBJ1-1, with TRBD1 as a possible D gene (6 bases). Trimming shortened V by 10 bases and J by 4 bases, and 13 bases separated the two germline ends. This CDR3 is built from 12 residues. CDR1 LNHDA and CDR2 SQIVND come from the germline V gene (reference sequence). The CDR3 DNA reads as TGTGCCACCACGGAAGGGGGCACTGAAGCTTTCTTT. It codes for CATTEGGTEAFF.

This chain links TRBV19 with TRBJ2-7; 8 bases line up with TRBD1. CDR1 is LNHDA, CDR2 SQIVND, per germline (reference sequence). V lost 6 bases, J lost 2 bases, and 3 bases stayed unmatched. This CDR3 spans 13 amino acids. CDR3 sequence (DNA): TGTGCCAGTAGGCGGACAGGGACCTACGAGCAGTACTTC. It codes for CASRRTGTYEQYF.

The chain links TRBV7-9 to TRBJ2-4, with D possibly matching TRBD1 (6 bases). Germline CDR1 and CDR2: SEHNR and FQNEAQ (reference sequence). Between the trimmed V and J ends, which lost 1 base and 8 bases, there was a span of 12 bases. The CDR3 has 14 amino acids. This CDR3 is CASSLDRAGDIQYF. The CDR3 DNA sequence: TGTGCCAGCAGCTTAGACAGGGCCGGGGACATTCAGTACTTC.